The rows below give T cell receptor beta chains drawn from one sample of a study of OX40 agonist ivuxolimab in advanced cancers. Sequencing was performed with immunoSEQ multiplex PCR; in TCRdb, only in-frame clones are kept and a portion is missing. The table has over 40,000 clones, around 85% seen once. Sample: CD4+ or CD8+ T cells sorted from blood, taken in a trial of the OX40 agonist ivuxolimab. The receptors derive from an adult with an advanced solid tumor such as melanoma, head and neck, liver or kidney cancer. CDR3s include the opening cysteine and the closing phenylalanine or tryptophan. D genes are given only for firm matches. Where a row states a size, it is once, few, many or the class of an expanded clone; other rows omit it.

cdr3_aa v_call d_call clone_size j_call
CASSPGPYTQYF TRBV7-2 . . TRBJ2-3
CASSRRGPSEKLFF TRBV23-1 TRBD1 . TRBJ1-4
CASSLEARGTGELFF TRBV7-6 . . TRBJ2-2
CAWSVGTVARSEQYF TRBV30 . . TRBJ2-7
CASSLFPGQGGYTF TRBV19 TRBD1 . TRBJ1-2
CASRTSGSSTGELFF TRBV5-8 TRBD2 . TRBJ2-2
CASMLTSPSYEQYF TRBV28 TRBD2 . .
CASSGQAGGLNYGYTF TRBV6-4 TRBD1 . TRBJ1-2
CASSPGQGMGTNEKLFF TRBV18 TRBD1 . TRBJ1-4
CAWSVLQAGSPLHF TRBV30 . . TRBJ1-6
CSATWTGGLSEQYF TRBV29-1 TRBD1 . TRBJ2-7
CASSHVATTNEKLFF TRBV5-6 . . TRBJ1-4
CASSLLLASSGNTIYF TRBV5-1 . . TRBJ1-3
CASSLYLFEGYTF TRBV7-2 . . TRBJ1-2
CASTIGQGDSEQFF TRBV5-4 TRBD1 . TRBJ2-1
CASSLAKGRETQYF TRBV7-2 . . TRBJ2-5
CASSLGGTNSYEQYF TRBV7-2 TRBD2 . .
CAWNRRRVGYTF TRBV30 . . TRBJ1-2
CASSLWAGQATNQPQHF TRBV28 . . TRBJ1-5
CASSLPGLQETQYF TRBV28 . . TRBJ2-5
CASSQDVEGNTIYF TRBV4-1 . once TRBJ1-3
CASSITEGSGSHEQFF TRBV6-6 TRBD2 . TRBJ2-1
CATSRLDWNEKLFF TRBV15 . . TRBJ1-4
CASSSVPGPPRETQYF TRBV7-3 . once TRBJ2-5
CASSLILGVYGYTF TRBV28 . . TRBJ1-2
CASSLYPTGSSYNEQFF TRBV27 . . TRBJ2-1
CASSSPGALNYGYTF TRBV6-1 . . TRBJ1-2
CASSLLPTGRFTEAFF TRBV19 TRBD1 . TRBJ1-1
CASNDRLASSYNEQFF TRBV10-2 . . TRBJ2-1
CASSDEGAGVGTQYF TRBV2 . . TRBJ2-5
CASRPSGDYNEQFF TRBV19 TRBD2 . TRBJ2-1
CAWSVRSGSLSSYNEQFF TRBV30 . . TRBJ2-1
CAGSPQTGPGTEAFF TRBV28 . . TRBJ1-1
CASSLDIGGEQFF TRBV11-2 . once TRBJ2-1
CASSLSLAPVTQYF TRBV5-1 . . TRBJ2-3
CASTVTGINTEAFF TRBV19 TRBD1 . TRBJ1-1
CASSAIEGMDEQYF TRBV18 . . TRBJ2-7
CASSETPGHNYGYTF TRBV25-1 . . TRBJ1-2
CASSLVGRETQYF TRBV27 . . TRBJ2-5
CASSLEDNTDTQYF TRBV27 . . TRBJ2-3
CASSPTGDYEQYF TRBV18 TRBD1 . TRBJ2-7
CASSQKVTDPYNEQFF TRBV23-1 . . TRBJ2-1
CASSVGQTGDQETQYF TRBV9 TRBD1 once TRBJ2-5
CAISDPERGSNYGYTF TRBV10-3 . . TRBJ1-2
CASSYEFLNTEAFF TRBV6-5 . . TRBJ1-1
CASPPGPAPTGELFF TRBV2 . . TRBJ2-2
CASSLEWAESNYNYGYTF TRBV5-5 . few TRBJ1-2
CASSLRRWIAGVQLNEQFF TRBV27 TRBD2 . TRBJ2-1
CASSERWVLNTEAFF TRBV2 . . TRBJ1-1
CASSLAGSYNEQFF TRBV7-6 . . TRBJ2-1
CASSDPRPTGANVLTF TRBV6-4 . . TRBJ2-6
CSGILADTQYF TRBV20-1 TRBD2 . TRBJ2-3
CASSLIPPPVAPNSPLHF TRBV27 . . TRBJ1-6
CASSRDQGAGTGELFF TRBV4-2 TRBD1 . TRBJ2-2
CASSIREAGVGNEQFF TRBV2 TRBD2 . TRBJ2-1